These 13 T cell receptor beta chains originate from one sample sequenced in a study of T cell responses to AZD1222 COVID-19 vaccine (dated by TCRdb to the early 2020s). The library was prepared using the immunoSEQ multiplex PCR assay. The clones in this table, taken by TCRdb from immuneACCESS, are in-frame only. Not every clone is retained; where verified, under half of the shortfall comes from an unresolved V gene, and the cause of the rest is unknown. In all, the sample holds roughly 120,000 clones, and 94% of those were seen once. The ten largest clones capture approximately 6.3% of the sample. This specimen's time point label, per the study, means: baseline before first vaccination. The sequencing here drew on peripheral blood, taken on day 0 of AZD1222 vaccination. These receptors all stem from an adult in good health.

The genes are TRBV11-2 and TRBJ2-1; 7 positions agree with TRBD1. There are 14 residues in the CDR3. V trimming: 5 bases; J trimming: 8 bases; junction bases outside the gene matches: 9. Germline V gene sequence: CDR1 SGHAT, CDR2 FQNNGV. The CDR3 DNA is TGTGCCAGCAGCGCCGGGACAGTAATCGATGAGCAGTTCTTC. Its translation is CASSAGTVIDEQFF.

The CDR3 sequence is CATSDPEYNQPQHF. The CDR3 nucleotides are TGTGCCACCAGTGATCCAGAGTACAATCAGCCCCAGCATTTT. The chain carries TRBV24-1 and TRBJ1-5, with unresolved D. Trimming cost V 3 bases and J 3 bases, with 8 bases left between them. The CDR3 loop spans 14 amino acids. CDR1 KGHDR and CDR2 SFDVKD come from the germline V gene.

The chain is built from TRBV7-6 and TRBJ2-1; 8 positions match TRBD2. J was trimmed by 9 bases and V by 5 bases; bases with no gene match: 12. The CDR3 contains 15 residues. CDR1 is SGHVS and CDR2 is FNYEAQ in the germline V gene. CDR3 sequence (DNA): TGTGCCAGCAGCGCCGGGACTAGTGGTCTGACTGAGCAGTTCTTC. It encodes CASSAGTSGLTEQFF.

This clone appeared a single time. The CDR3 nucleotides are TGTGCCAGCAGCCCAGGACAGGGGATGAACACTGAAGCTTTCTTT. Its translation: CASSPGQGMNTEAFF. The J gene is TRBJ1-1, the V gene TRBV7-9; 9 bases are a match to TRBD1. CDR3 length equals 15 residues. Germline loops: CDR1 SEHNR, CDR2 FQNEAQ (reference sequence). V lost 5 bases to trimming and J lost 0 bases; unmatched junction nucleotides: 4.

The CDR3 sequence: CATQDKFSGTQYF. The CDR3 DNA reads TGTGCCACCCAGGACAAATTCTCCGGGACCCAGTACTTC. The J gene is TRBJ2-5, the V gene TRBV24-1; tentatively, D is TRBD1 (5 bases). CDR3 length equals 13 residues. Germline CDR1 is KGHDR and CDR2 is SFDVKD. V was trimmed by 9 bases and J by 7 bases, leaving 17 bases between them.

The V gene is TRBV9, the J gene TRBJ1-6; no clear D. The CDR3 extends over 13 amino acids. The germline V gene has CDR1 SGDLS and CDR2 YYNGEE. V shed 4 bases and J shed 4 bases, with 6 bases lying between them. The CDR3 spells CASSPRYNSPLHF. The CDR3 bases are TGTGCCAGCAGCCCACGTTATAATTCACCCCTCCACTTT. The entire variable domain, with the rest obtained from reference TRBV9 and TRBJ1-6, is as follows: DSGVTQTPKHLITATGQRVTLRCSPRSGDLSVYWYQQSLDQGLQFLIQYYNGEERAKGNILERFSAQQFPDLHSELNLSSLELGDSALYFCASSPRYNSPLHFGNGTRLTVT.

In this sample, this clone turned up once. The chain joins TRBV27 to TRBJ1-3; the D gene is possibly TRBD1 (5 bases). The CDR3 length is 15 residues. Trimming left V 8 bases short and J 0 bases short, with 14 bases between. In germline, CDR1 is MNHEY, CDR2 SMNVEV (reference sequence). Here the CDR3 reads CASSSGPGSGNTIYF. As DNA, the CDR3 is TGTGCCAGCTCCTCGGGGCCTGGCTCTGGAAACACCATATATTTT.

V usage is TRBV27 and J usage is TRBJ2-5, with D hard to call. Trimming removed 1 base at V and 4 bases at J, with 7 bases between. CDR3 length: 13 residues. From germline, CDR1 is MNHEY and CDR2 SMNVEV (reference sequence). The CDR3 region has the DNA TGTGCCAGCAGTTTATGGTGGGGAGAGACCCAGTACTTC. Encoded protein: CASSLWWGETQYF.

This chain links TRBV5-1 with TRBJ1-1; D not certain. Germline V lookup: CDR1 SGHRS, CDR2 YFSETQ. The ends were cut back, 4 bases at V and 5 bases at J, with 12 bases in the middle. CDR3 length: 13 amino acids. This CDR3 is CASSSGLRTEAFF. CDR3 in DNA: TGCGCCAGCAGCAGCGGGTTAAGGACTGAAGCTTTCTTT.

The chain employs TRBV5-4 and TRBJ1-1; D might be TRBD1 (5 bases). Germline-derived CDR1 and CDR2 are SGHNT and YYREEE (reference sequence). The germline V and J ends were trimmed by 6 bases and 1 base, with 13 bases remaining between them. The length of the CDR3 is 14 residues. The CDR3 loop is CASTRGLTNTEAFF. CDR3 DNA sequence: TGTGCCAGCACTAGGGGACTCACGAACACTGAAGCTTTCTTT.

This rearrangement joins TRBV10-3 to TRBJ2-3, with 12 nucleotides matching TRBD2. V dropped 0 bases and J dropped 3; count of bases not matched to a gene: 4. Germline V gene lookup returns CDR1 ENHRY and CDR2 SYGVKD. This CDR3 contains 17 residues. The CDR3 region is CAISESILAGGTDTQYF. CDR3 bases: TGTGCCATCAGTGAGTCGATCCTAGCGGGAGGGACAGATACGCAGTATTTT.

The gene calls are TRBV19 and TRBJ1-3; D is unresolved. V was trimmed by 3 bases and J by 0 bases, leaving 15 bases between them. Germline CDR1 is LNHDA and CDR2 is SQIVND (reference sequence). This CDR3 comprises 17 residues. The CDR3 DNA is TGTGCCAGTAGTATTCGAAAGGACCGCTACTCTGGAAACACCATATATTTT. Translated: CASSIRKDRYSGNTIYF.

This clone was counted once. The CDR3 nucleotides are TGCGCCAGCAGCTTGGCCTCGGAGTACAATGAGCAGTTCTTC. Its translation: CASSLASEYNEQFF. The chain couples TRBV5-1 to TRBJ2-1; D not certain. This CDR3 has 14 amino acids. Trimming left V 0 bases short and J 4 bases short, with 8 bases between. Germline V CDR1 and CDR2: SGHRS, YFSETQ.